The TCR beta chain under discussion was sequenced for a study of OX40 agonist ivuxolimab in advanced cancers. This table comes from immunoSEQ multiplex PCR, and its TCRdb copy is limited to in-frame clones, with some not included. This table holds 25,000 to 30,000 clones, less than 90% found once. The table lists this clone with a count of one. With 5 bases clipped from V and 6 bases from J, the junction kept 7 bases outside the gene matches. This CDR3 is built from 14 residues. Germline loops: CDR1 SGHRS, CDR2 YFSETQ. The chain carries TRBV5-1 and TRBJ2-1; 8 bases match TRBD2. This clonotype originated in an adult with an advanced solid tumor such as melanoma, head and neck, liver or kidney cancer. The material was CD4+ or CD8+ T cells sorted from blood, obtained in a trial of the OX40 agonist ivuxolimab. The CDR3 loop reads CASSSTSGFNEQFF. CDR3 coding DNA: TGCGCCAGCAGTTCCACTAGCGGATTCAATGAGCAGTTCTTC.